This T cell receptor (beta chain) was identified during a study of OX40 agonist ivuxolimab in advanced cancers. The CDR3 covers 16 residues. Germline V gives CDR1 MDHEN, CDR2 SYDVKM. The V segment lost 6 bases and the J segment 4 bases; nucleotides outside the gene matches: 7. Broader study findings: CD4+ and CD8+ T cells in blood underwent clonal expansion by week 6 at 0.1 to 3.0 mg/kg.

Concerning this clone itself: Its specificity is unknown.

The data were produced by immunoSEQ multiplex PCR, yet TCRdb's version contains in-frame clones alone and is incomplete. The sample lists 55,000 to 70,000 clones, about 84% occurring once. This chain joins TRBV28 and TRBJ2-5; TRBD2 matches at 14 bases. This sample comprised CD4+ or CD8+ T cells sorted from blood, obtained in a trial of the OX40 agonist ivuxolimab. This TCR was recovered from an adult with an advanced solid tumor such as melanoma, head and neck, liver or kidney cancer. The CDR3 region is CASSQGTSGGVETQYF. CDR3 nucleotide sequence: TGTGCCAGCAGCCAAGGGACTAGCGGGGGTGTAGAGACCCAGTACTTC.